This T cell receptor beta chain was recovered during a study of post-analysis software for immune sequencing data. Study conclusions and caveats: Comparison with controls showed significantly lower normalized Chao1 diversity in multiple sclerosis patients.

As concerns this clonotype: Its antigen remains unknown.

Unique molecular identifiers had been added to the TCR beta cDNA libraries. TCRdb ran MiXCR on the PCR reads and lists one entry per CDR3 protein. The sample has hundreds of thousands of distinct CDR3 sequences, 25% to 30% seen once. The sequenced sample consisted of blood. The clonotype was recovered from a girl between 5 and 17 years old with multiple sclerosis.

The CDR3 sequence: CASSPILVPNFYNEQFF. CDR3 coding DNA: TGTGCCAGCTCGCCGATACTAGTTCCCAATTTCTACAATGAGCAGTTCTTC. The chain links TRBV18 to TRBJ2-1, with D possibly being TRBD2 (5 bases). This CDR3 has 17 residues. The V gene's germline CDR1 is KGHSH and CDR2 LQKENI. Between the trimmed V and J ends, which lost 6 bases and 3 bases, there was a span of 21 bases.